These 5 T cell receptor beta chains were all obtained from the same sample, sequenced in a study of CD8 T cells in Susac syndrome. An amount of RNA that ranged from roughly 0.5 to 1 ug was reverse transcribed with random hexamers. TCRdb called the immunoSEQ multiplex PCR reads again in MiXCR, with one record for every CDR3 protein. This sample has approximately 150,000 distinct CDR3 sequences, with about 93% found just once. The sequenced sample was CD4+ T cells from PBMCs. The source is a human donor with multiple sclerosis.

The chain recombines TRBV28 with TRBJ1-1; D remains unclear. V was trimmed by 1 base and J by 10 bases, leaving 10 bases between them. The CDR3 runs 12 residues. Germline V gene lookup returns CDR1 MDHEN and CDR2 SYDVKM. The CDR3 loop reads CASSLFGIAAFF. The CDR3, as DNA: TGTGCCAGCAGTTTATTCGGGATTGCAGCTTTCTTT.

V and J are TRBV3-1 and TRBJ2-3; D gene ambiguous. V lost 0 bases to trimming and J lost 1 base, with 5 bases between them. Germline assignment: CDR1 LGHDT and CDR2 YNNKEL (reference sequence). CDR3 length equals 14 residues. The chain's CDR3 is CASSQEPGTDTQYF. CDR3 in DNA: TGTGCCAGCAGCCAAGAGCCCGGCACAGATACGCAGTATTTT.

The J gene is TRBJ1-5, the V gene TRBV6-2 or TRBV6-3; 9 nucleotides agree with TRBD1. Germline-derived CDR1 and CDR2 are MNHEY and SVGEGT. The CDR3 contains 16 residues. The V segment lost 2 bases and the J segment 6 bases; nucleotides outside the gene matches: 8. The CDR3 region is CASSYRPGQGSQPQHF. The CDR3, as DNA: TGTGCCAGCAGTTACCGCCCGGGACAGGGAAGTCAGCCCCAGCATTTT.

The chain is built from TRBV6-5 and TRBJ2-5, with D possibly TRBD1 on 6 matching bases. The germline V and J ends were trimmed by 2 bases and 0 bases, with 19 bases remaining between them. Germline V gives CDR1 MNHEY, CDR2 SVGAGI. This CDR3 spans 18 amino acids. This chain's CDR3 is CASSYRSRQAKYQETQYF. The CDR3, as DNA: TGTGCCAGCAGTTACCGATCTAGACAGGCGAAGTACCAAGAGACCCAGTACTTC.

This chain joins TRBV9 and TRBJ2-7; 12 nucleotides align to TRBD1. V gave up 0 bases and J gave up 5 bases; unmatched junction bases: 12. Looked up from germline, CDR1 is SGDLS and CDR2 is YYNGEE. This CDR3 is built from 18 residues. CDR3 sequence reads: CASSVGPGGGQGADEQYF. The CDR3 nucleotides are TGTGCCAGCAGCGTAGGCCCAGGCGGGGGACAGGGGGCTGACGAGCAGTACTTC.